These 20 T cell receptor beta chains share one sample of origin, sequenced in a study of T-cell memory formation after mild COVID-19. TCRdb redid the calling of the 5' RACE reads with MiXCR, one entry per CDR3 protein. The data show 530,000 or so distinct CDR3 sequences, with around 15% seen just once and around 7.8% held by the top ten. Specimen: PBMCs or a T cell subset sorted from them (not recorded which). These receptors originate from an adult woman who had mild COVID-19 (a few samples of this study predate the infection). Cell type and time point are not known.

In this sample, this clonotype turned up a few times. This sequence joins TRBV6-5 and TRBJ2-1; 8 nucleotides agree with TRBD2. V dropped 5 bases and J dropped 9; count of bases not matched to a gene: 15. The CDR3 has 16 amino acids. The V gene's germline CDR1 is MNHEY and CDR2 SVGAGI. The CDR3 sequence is CASSPLGLASHGEQFF. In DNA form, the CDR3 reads TGTGCCAGCAGTCCCTTAGGACTAGCATCACACGGTGAGCAGTTCTTC.

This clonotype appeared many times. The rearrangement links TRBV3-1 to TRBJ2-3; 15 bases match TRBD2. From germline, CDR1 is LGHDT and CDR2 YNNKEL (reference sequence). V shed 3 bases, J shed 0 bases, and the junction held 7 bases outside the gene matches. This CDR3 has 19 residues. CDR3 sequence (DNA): TGTGCCAGCAGCCAGAGGGGACTAGCGGGGGGAACTAGCACAGATACGCAGTATTTT. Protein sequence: CASSQRGLAGGTSTDTQYF.

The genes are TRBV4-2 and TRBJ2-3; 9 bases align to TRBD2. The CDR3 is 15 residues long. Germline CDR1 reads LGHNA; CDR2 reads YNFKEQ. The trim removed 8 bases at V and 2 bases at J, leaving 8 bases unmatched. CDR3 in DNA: TGTGCCAGCCAAGTAGCGGGGGTGTCCACAGATACGCAGTATTTT. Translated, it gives CASQVAGVSTDTQYF.

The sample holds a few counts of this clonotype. The CDR3 is CSVGTGGYGYTF. In nucleotides, the CDR3 is TGCAGCGTTGGGACAGGGGGGTATGGCTACACCTTC. The gene calls are TRBV29-1 and TRBJ1-2, with TRBD1 matching 10 bases. The CDR3 is 12 amino acids. The germline CDR1 and CDR2 sequences are SQVTM and ANQGSEA. Losses at the gene ends were 4 bases for V and 5 bases for J; bases not matched to a gene: 1.

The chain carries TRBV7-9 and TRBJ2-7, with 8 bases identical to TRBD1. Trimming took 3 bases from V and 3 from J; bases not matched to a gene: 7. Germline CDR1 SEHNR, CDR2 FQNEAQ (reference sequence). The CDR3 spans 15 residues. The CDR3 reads CASSLDRDYDYEQYF. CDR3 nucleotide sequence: TGTGCCAGCAGCTTGGACAGGGATTATGACTACGAGCAGTACTTC.

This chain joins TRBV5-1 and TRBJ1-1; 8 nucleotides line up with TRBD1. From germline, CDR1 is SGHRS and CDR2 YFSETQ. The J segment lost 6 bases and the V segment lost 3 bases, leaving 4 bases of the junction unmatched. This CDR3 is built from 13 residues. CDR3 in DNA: TGCGCCAGCAGCTCCAGGGGGCAAGCTGAAGCTTTCTTT. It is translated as CASSSRGQAEAFF. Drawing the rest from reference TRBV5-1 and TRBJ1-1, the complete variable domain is KAGVTQTPRYLIKTRGQQVTLSCSPISGHRSVSWYQQTPGQGLQFLFEYFSETQRNKGNFPGRFSGRQFSNSRSEMNVSTLELGDSALYLCASSSRGQAEAFFGQGTRLTVV.

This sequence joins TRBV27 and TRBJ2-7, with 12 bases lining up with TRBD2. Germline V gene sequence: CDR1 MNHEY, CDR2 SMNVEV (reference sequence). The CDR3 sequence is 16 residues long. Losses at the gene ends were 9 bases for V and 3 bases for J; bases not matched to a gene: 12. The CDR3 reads CARGLAGGPIDYEQYF. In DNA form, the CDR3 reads TGTGCCAGAGGTCTAGCGGGAGGGCCTATCGACTACGAGCAGTACTTC.

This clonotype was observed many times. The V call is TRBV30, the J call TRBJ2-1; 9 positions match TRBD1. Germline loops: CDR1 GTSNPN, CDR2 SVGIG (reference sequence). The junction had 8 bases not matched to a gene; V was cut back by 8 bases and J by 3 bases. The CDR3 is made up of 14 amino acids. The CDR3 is CARSTGGIYNEQFF. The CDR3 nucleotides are TGTGCCAGATCCACAGGGGGCATCTACAATGAGCAGTTCTTC.

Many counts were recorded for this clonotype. The CDR3: CASSIGPNTEAFF. The CDR3 DNA reads as TGTGCCAGCAGCATCGGGCCGAACACTGAAGCTTTCTTT. V usage is TRBV7-2 and J usage is TRBJ1-1, with D uncertain. The CDR3 is 13 residues long. CDR1 is SGHTA and CDR2 is FQGNSA in the germline V gene. The V gene lost 5 bases and the J gene lost 1 base, with 8 bases spanning the gap.

The CDR3 region is CASSLKVGRYNEQFF. The CDR3, as DNA: TGTGCCAGCAGCTTAAAGGTTGGACGTTACAATGAGCAGTTCTTC. The rearrangement uses TRBV7-9 and TRBJ2-1; D gene uncertain. Germline loops: CDR1 SEHNR, CDR2 FQNEAQ (reference sequence). The V end was cut by 2 bases, the J end by 4 bases, with 12 bases between. CDR3 length: 15 amino acids.

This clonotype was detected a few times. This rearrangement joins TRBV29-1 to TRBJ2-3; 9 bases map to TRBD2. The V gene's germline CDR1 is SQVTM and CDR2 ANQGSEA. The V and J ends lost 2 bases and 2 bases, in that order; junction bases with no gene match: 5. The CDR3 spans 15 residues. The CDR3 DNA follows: TGCAGCGTTGAAAGGGCGGGAGGGGACACAGATACGCAGTATTTT. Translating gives CSVERAGGDTDTQYF.

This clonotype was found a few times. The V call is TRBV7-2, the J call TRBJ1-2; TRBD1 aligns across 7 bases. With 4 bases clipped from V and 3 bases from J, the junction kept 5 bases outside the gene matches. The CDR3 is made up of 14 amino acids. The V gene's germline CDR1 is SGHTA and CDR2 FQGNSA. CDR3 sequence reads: CASSYRGPHYGYTF. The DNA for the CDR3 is TGTGCCAGCAGCTACAGGGGACCGCACTATGGCTACACCTTC.

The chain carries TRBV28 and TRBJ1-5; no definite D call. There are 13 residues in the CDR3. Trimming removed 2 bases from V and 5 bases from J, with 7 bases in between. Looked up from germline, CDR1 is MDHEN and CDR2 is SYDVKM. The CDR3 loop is CASSLGFDQPQHF. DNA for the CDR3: TGTGCCAGCAGTTTAGGTTTTGATCAGCCCCAGCATTTT.

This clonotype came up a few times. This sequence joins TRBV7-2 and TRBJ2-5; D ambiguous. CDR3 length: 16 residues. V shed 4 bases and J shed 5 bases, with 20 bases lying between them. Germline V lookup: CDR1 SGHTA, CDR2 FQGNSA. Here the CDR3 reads CASSSVSVTLLETQYF. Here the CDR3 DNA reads TGTGCCAGCAGCTCCGTTTCGGTCACGCTTTTGGAGACCCAGTACTTC. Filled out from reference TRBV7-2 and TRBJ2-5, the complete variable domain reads GAGVSQSPSNKVTEKGKDVELRCDPISGHTALYWYRQSLGQGLEFLIYFQGNSAPDKSGLPSDRFSAERTGGSVSTLTIQRTQQEDSAVYLCASSSVSVTLLETQYFGPGTRLLVL.

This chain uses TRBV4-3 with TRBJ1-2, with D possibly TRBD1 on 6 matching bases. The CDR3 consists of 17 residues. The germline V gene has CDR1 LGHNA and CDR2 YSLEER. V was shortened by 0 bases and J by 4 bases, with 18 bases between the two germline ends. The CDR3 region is CASSQDPRTVSFYGYTF. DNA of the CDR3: TGCGCCAGCAGCCAAGATCCAAGGACAGTTTCTTTCTATGGCTACACCTTC.

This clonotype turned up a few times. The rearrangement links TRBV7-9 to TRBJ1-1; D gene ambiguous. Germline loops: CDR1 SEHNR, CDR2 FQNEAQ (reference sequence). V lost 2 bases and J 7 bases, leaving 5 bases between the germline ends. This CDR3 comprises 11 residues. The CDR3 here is CASSLFLEAFF. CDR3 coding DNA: TGTGCCAGCAGCTTATTCCTTGAAGCTTTCTTT.

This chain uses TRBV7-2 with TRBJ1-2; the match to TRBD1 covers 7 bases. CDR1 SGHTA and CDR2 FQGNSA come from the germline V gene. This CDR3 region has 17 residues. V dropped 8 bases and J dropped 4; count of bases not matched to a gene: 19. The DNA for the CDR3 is TGTGCCAGCTCCCCACCAGGGGGGCAGGGGAAGACCTATGGCTACACCTTC. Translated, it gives CASSPPGGQGKTYGYTF. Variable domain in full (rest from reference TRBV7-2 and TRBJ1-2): GAGVSQSPSNKVTEKGKDVELRCDPISGHTALYWYRQSLGQGLEFLIYFQGNSAPDKSGLPSDRFSAERTGGSVSTLTIQRTQQEDSAVYLCASSPPGGQGKTYGYTFGSGTRLTVV.

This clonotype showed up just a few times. The CDR3 loop reads CASQGQRNTEAFF. The CDR3 coding sequence is TGTGCCAGCCAGGGACAGAGGAACACTGAAGCTTTCTTT. The V and J genes are TRBV12-3 or TRBV12-4 and TRBJ1-1; 7 bases are a match to TRBD1. The CDR3 consists of 13 residues. V was clipped by 8 bases and J by 1 base; unmatched bases: 4.

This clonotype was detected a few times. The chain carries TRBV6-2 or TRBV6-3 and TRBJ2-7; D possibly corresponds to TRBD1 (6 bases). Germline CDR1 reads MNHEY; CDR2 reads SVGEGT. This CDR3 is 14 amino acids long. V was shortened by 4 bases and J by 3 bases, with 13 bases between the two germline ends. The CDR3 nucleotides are TGTGCCAGCAGTTTTTACGGACAGAGCTACGAGCAGTACTTC. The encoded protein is CASSFYGQSYEQYF.

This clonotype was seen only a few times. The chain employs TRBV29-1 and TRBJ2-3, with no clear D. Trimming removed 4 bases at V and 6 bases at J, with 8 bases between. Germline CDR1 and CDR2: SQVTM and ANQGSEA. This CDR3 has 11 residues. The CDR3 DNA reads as TGCAGCGTTGTGTTGTCGGATACGCAGTATTTT. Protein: CSVVLSDTQYF.